This T cell receptor beta chain was sequenced in a study of OX40 agonist ivuxolimab in advanced cancers. Study in general: Every 2 weeks, ivuxolimab was infused into the patients intravenously at between 0.01 and 10 mg/kg. Three patients, one with hepatocellular carcinoma and two with cutaneous melanoma, achieved partial responses. Findings and limits, study-wide: Partial responders at 0.1-3.0 mg/kg had among the lowest clonal expansion. At 0.1 to 3.0 mg/kg and by week 6, CD4+ and CD8+ T cells in the blood had expanded clonally.

On this clone itself: Its antigen remains unknown.

The method was immunoSEQ multiplex PCR; TCRdb's version includes in-frame clones alone and lacks a portion of them. The sample includes 55,000 to 80,000 clones, 86% seen only once; the top ten take roughly 2%. V was pared by 2 bases and J by 0 bases, with 12 bases between. The CDR3 has 16 amino acids. Germline V lookup: CDR1 SGHNT, CDR2 YYREEE (reference sequence). Sequenced here: CD4+ or CD8+ T cells sorted from blood, sampled in a trial of the OX40 agonist ivuxolimab. The TCR originated in an adult with an advanced solid tumor such as melanoma, head and neck, liver or kidney cancer. This rearrangement joins TRBV5-4 to TRBJ1-3, with D maybe TRBD1 (5 bases). The CDR3 nucleotides are TGTGCCAGCAGCTTCGACAGTGGTAGCTCTGGAAACACCATATATTTT. As protein: CASSFDSGSSGNTIYF.